This paragraph covers one T cell receptor (beta chain) sequence. Its specificity is unknown. The sample originates from a study of cytomegalovirus exposure and HLA in healthy donors. Study conclusions and caveats: Approximately 18,000 TCR beta sequences were associated with HLA alleles at 0.05 false discovery rate in a later analysis.

The PCR was carried out with 60 Vbeta primers and 13 Jbeta primers. Here immunoSEQ multiplex PCR was the method, and the copy in TCRdb shows in-frame clones only, minus some. This table holds tens of thousands of clones, 55% to 65% found once. V shed 4 bases and J 0 bases; nucleotides not matched to a gene: 12. The CDR3 is made up of 18 amino acids. Germline-derived CDR1 and CDR2 are MNHEY and SMNVEV (reference sequence). The J gene is TRBJ1-3, the V gene TRBV27; 7 bases map to TRBD1. Specimen: PBMCs. The clonotype comes from a human donor in good health. The CDR3 DNA follows: TGTGCCAGCAGTTCGTTCGCGACAGGGACCAGCTCTGGAAACACCATATATTTT. Protein: CASSSFATGTSSGNTIYF.